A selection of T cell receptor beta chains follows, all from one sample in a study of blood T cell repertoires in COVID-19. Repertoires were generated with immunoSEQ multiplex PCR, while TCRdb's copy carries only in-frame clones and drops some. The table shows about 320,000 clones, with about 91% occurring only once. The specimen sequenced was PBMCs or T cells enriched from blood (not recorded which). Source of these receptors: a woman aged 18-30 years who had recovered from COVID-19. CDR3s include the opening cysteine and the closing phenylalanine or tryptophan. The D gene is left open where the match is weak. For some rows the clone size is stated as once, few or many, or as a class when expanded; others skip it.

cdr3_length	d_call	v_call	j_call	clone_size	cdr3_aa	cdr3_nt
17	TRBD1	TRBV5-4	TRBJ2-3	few	CASSFRGRPWGTDTQYF	TGTGCCAGCAGCTTCAGGGGGCGTCCCTGGGGCACAGATACGCAGTATTTT
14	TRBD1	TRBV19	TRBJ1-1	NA	CASSPGQGILEAFF	TGTGCCAGTAGTCCAGGACAGGGTATTCTTGAAGCTTTCTTT
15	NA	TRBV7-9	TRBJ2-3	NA	CASSLARGGTDTQYF	TGTGCCAGCAGCTTAGCGCGAGGTGGCACAGATACGCAGTATTTT
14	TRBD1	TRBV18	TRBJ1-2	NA	CASSPETGNYGYTF	TGTGCCAGCTCACCTGAGACAGGGAACTATGGCTACACCTTC
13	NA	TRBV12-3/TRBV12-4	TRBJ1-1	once	CASSLPRNTEAFF	TGTGCCAGCAGTCTGCCGAGGAACACTGAAGCTTTCTTT
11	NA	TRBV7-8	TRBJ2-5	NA	CASSPQETQYF	TGTGCCAGCAGCCCTCAGGAGACCCAGTACTTC
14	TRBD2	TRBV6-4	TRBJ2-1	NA	CASSGAGDYNEQFF	TGTGCCAGCAGTGGAGCGGGAGACTACAATGAGCAGTTCTTC
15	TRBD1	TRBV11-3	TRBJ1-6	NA	CASSPTPRQGGTLHF	TGTGCCAGCAGCCCGACACCGAGACAGGGTGGAACCCTCCACTTT
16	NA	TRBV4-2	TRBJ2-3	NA	CASSQASGSGTDTQYF	TGTGCCAGCAGCCAAGCTTCCGGGAGCGGCACAGATACGCAGTATTTT
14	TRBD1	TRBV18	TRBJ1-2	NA	CASSPDRDNYGYTF	TGTGCCAGCTCACCAGACAGGGATAACTATGGCTACACCTTC
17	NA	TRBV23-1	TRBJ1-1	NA	CASRVQSGTQRNTEAFF	TGCGCCAGCAGGGTCCAATCGGGTACGCAGCGGAACACTGAAGCTTTCTTT
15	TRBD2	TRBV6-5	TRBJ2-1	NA	CASSLGLAGYNEQFF	TGTGCCAGCAGCCTGGGACTAGCGGGCTACAATGAGCAGTTCTTC
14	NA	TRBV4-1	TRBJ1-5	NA	CASSQWDNNQPQHF	TGCGCCAGCAGCCAATGGGACAACAATCAGCCCCAGCATTTT
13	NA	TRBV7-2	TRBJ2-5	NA	CASSTTPGETQYF	TGTGCCAGCAGTACGACCCCGGGGGAGACCCAGTACTTC
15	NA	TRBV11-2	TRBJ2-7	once	CASSLAGGSSYEQYF	TGTGCCAGCAGCTTAGCGGGGGGCTCCTCCTACGAGCAGTACTTC
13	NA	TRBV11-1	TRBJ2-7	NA	CASSGTAAYEQYF	TGTGCCAGCAGCGGGACTGCAGCCTACGAGCAGTACTTC
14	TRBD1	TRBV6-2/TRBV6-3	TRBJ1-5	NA	CASTPGQGNQPQHF	TGTGCCAGCACCCCGGGACAGGGGAATCAGCCCCAGCATTTT
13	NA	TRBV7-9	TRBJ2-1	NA	CASSLPEGDKQFF	TGTGCCAGCAGCTTACCCGAGGGGGACAAGCAGTTCTTC
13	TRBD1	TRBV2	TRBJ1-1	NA	CASITGGRGEAFF	TGTGCCAGCATAACAGGGGGCAGGGGTGAAGCTTTCTTT
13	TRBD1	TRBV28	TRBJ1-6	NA	CASSLRGGGPLHF	TGTGCCAGCAGTTTAAGAGGGGGCGGACCCCTCCACTTT
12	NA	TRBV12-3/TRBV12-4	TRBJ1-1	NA	CASSLELYRAFF	TGTGCCAGCAGTTTAGAGCTGTATCGGGCTTTCTTT
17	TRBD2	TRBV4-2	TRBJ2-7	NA	CASSRRGGGTATYEQYF	TGTGCCAGCAGCCGCCGGGGGGGTGGGACTGCTACCTACGAGCAGTACTTC
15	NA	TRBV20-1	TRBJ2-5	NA	CSASLGRVLQETQYF	TGCAGTGCTAGTTTGGGGAGAGTCCTCCAAGAGACCCAGTACTTC
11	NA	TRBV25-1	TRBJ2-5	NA	CASTNGETQYF	TGTGCCAGCACAAACGGGGAGACCCAGTACTTC
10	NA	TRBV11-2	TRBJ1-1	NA	CASSLESVFF	TGTGCCAGCAGCCTAGAGTCAGTTTTCTTT
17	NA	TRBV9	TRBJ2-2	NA	CASSAPQDKANTGELFF	TGTGCCAGCAGCGCCCCCCAGGACAAGGCGAACACCGGGGAGCTGTTTTTT
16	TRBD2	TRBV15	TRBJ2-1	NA	CATSREDASGNNEQFF	TGTGCCACCAGCAGAGAGGATGCTAGCGGGAACAATGAGCAGTTCTTC
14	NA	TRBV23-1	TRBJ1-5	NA	CASSQGGRGEPQHF	TGCGCCAGCAGTCAGGGGGGGAGAGGGGAGCCCCAGCATTTT
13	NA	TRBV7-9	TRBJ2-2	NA	CASSLALPGELFF	TGTGCCAGCAGCTTAGCCCTCCCCGGGGAGCTGTTTTTT
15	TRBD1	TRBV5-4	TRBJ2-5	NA	CASSLGDRGPETQYF	TGTGCCAGCAGCTTGGGGGACAGGGGGCCTGAGACCCAGTACTTC
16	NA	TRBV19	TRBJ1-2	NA	CASSIRSSAGPYGYTF	TGTGCCAGTAGTATCCGGAGTTCAGCGGGTCCCTATGGCTACACCTTC
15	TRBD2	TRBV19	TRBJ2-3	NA	CASSIGTILTDTQYF	TGTGCCAGTAGTATTGGGACTATACTCACAGATACGCAGTATTTT
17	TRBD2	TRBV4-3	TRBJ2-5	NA	CASSQDPSGGQRETQYF	TGCGCCAGCAGCCAAGATCCCAGCGGGGGTCAGAGAGAGACCCAGTACTTC
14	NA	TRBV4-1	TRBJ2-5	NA	CASSQVSGRETQYF	TGCGCCAGCAGCCAAGTCAGTGGGAGAGAGACCCAGTACTTC
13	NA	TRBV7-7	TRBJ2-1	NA	CASSSLDYNEQFF	TGTGCCAGCAGCTCACTAGATTACAATGAGCAGTTCTTC
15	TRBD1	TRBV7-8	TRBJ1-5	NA	CASSSDRASNQPQHF	TGTGCCAGCAGCTCCGACAGGGCCTCGAATCAGCCCCAGCATTTT
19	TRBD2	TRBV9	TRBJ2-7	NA	CASSVERGLAGGKSYEQYF	TGTGCCAGCAGCGTGGAGAGGGGACTAGCGGGGGGGAAATCCTACGAGCAGTACTTC
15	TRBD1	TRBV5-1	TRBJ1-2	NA	CASSSGGTGSDGYTF	TGCGCCAGCAGCTCGGGCGGGACAGGGTCGGATGGCTACACCTTC
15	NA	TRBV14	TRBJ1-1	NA	CASSPTGQGNTEAFF	TGTGCCAGCAGCCCTACGGGCCAGGGGAACACTGAAGCTTTCTTT
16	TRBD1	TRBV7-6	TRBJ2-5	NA	CASSLAGQGVAETQYF	TGTGCCAGCAGCTTAGCTGGACAGGGGGTTGCAGAGACCCAGTACTTC
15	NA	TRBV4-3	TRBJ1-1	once	CASSQVLQANTEAFF	TGCGCCAGCAGCCAAGTCCTGCAGGCTAACACTGAAGCTTTCTTT
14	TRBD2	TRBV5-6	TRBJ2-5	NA	CASSPGLAEETQYF	TGTGCCAGCAGCCCTGGACTAGCCGAAGAGACCCAGTACTTC
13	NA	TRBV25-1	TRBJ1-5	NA	CASSPDYHQPQHF	TGTGCCAGCAGCCCTGACTATCATCAGCCCCAGCATTTT
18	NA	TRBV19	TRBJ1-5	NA	CASSITGRGIYGNQPQHF	TGTGCCAGTAGTATCACGGGGAGGGGGATTTACGGCAATCAGCCCCAGCATTTT
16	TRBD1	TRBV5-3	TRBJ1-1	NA	CARRDGTGGESTEAFF	TGTGCCAGAAGGGACGGGACAGGGGGCGAGTCCACTGAAGCTTTCTTT
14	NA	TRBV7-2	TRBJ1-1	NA	CASSLGAINTEAFF	TGTGCCAGCAGCTTAGGGGCGATAAACACTGAAGCTTTCTTT
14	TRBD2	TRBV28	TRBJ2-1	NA	CASREASGYNEQFF	TGTGCCAGCCGAGAGGCTAGCGGATACAATGAGCAGTTCTTC
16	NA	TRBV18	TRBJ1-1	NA	CASSLRTPTAGTEAFF	TGTGCCAGCTCACTGCGGACTCCTACGGCGGGCACTGAAGCTTTCTTT
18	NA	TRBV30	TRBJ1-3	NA	CAWSVWGRGAVAGNTIYF	TGTGCCTGGAGTGTATGGGGCAGGGGAGCGGTAGCTGGAAACACCATATATTTT
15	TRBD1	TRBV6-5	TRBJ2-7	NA	CASTRRGTVTYEQYF	TGTGCCAGCACCAGAAGGGGGACAGTAACCTACGAGCAGTACTTC
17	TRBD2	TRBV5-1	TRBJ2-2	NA	CASSLYSGGANTGELFF	TGCGCCAGCAGCTTGTACAGCGGGGGGGCGAACACCGGGGAGCTGTTTTTT